This T cell receptor (beta chain) derives from a study of blood T cells in healthy people across ages. There are 16 residues in the CDR3. CDR1 is SGHVS and CDR2 is FNYEAQ in the germline V gene. Trimming took 5 bases from V and 10 from J, leaving 21 bases between them. Study findings and constraints: TCR beta diversity tracked closely with naive T cell percentage.

A second roughly 6 to 12 cycle PCR used barcoded and J-beta primers. TCRdb fed the 5' RACE reads into MiXCR, producing one record per CDR3 protein. The profile covers some 900,000 distinct CDR3 sequences, with roughly 48% appearing a single time and over 10% taken by the ten largest. This clonotype was counted between two and nine times. No antigen is known for it. Sequencing used blood. This receptor was obtained from a man younger than 40 in good health. The genes are TRBV7-6 and TRBJ1-6, with D tentatively TRBD1 (5 bases). CDR3 loop: CASSIQEGRTSSPLHF. Here the CDR3 DNA reads TGTGCCAGCAGCATACAAGAGGGACGGACGAGCTCACCCCTCCACTTT.